The rows below give T cell receptor beta chains drawn from one sample of a study of cytomegalovirus exposure and HLA in healthy donors. Data came from immunoSEQ multiplex PCR; TCRdb stores just in-frame clones and leaves some out. The sample has about 210,000 clones, roughly 74% seen once. The specimen sequenced was PBMCs. Receptors were obtained from a woman in her 30s in good health and CMV-seropositive. The CDR3 runs from the conserved cysteine through the conserved F or W. The D gene is left open where the match is weak. The listing skips clone size in some rows; elsewhere it reads once, few, many or a size class.

D	V	size	J	DNA	CDR3
TRBD1	TRBV11-2	few	TRBJ1-3	TGTGCCAGCAGTACGACCGGGACAGCTGGAAACACCATATATTTT	CASSTTGTAGNTIYF
TRBD2	TRBV4-3	once	TRBJ2-5	TGCGCCAGCAGCCGGGGGACTAGCGGGAGGGGTGAGACCCAGTACTTC	CASSRGTSGRGETQYF
TRBD1	TRBV7-9	few	TRBJ1-1	TGTGCCAGCAGCTCTACTGGGACAGAGAACACTGAAGCTTTCTTT	CASSSTGTENTEAFF
-	TRBV6-5	-	TRBJ2-2	TGTGCCAGCAGCACACAACACGGGGAGCTGTTTTTT	CASSTQHGELFF
-	TRBV6-6	-	TRBJ2-6	TGTGCCAGCAGTCGACTAGCTGGGGCCAACGTCCTGACTTTC	CASSRLAGANVLTF
TRBD1	TRBV2	-	TRBJ2-1	TGTGCCAGCAGTGAAACGACAGGGGCCTACAATGAGCAGTTCTTC	CASSETTGAYNEQFF
-	TRBV6-5	-	TRBJ2-7	TGTGCCAGCAGTTCCCGGAGCGGCGGAAAGGGCGAGCAGTACTTC	CASSSRSGGKGEQYF
-	TRBV19	-	TRBJ1-1	TGTGCCAGTAGTTTGCGGGACTCACTGACGAACACTGAAGCTTTCTTT	CASSLRDSLTNTEAFF
TRBD1	TRBV11-2	-	TRBJ1-2	TGTGCCAGCAGCTTCGGGACAGGGGCCGGCTACACCTTC	CASSFGTGAGYTF
TRBD2	TRBV28	-	TRBJ2-2	TGTGCCAGCAGTGTAGCTGGGAGGGCCACCGGGGAGCTGTTTTTT	CASSVAGRATGELFF